The source of this TCR beta chain is a study of CD8 T cell repertoires and HIV-1 epitope variants. Study-level background: Controls were a CMV, EBV and flu pool, Ebola AY9, and no peptide.

With regard to this clone: Its antigen is undetermined.

The CDR3 consists of 16 residues. The V end lost 5 bases, the J end lost 4 bases, and 18 bases lay between the germline ends. The V gene's germline CDR1 is SGHTA and CDR2 FQGNSA. Sequenced by immunoSEQ multiplex PCR; TCRdb stores in-frame clones only, minus some. The repertoire has 4,500 or so clones, almost 65% of them found once; the top ten carry around 37%. The sequence was collected from a male donor with HIV. V usage is TRBV7-2 and J usage is TRBJ1-3, with D possibly being TRBD1 (6 bases). Sequencing used cultured CD8+ T cells derived from PBMCs. DNA for the CDR3: TGTGCCAGCAGCCCCCCCTCGGCCGGGACAGGAAACACCATATATTTT. It specifies CASSPPSAGTGNTIYF.